The table lists the clone carrying this T cell receptor (beta chain) with a count of one. The antigen is undetermined. Clones were sequenced by immunoSEQ multiplex PCR, and TCRdb holds only the in-frame ones, with some missing. There are about 23,000 clones in the sample; nearly 85% occur only once, and 25% to 35% lies in the top ten. This sample is drawn from a study of EBV T-cell therapy then PD-1 blockade in nasopharyngeal carcinoma. Treatment reported: AdE1-LMPpoly-expanded autologous EBV-specific T-cell therapy followed by anti-PD-1 nivolumab. This CDR3 spans 11 amino acids. Germline CDR1 and CDR2: SEHNR and FQNEAQ (reference sequence). The V end lost 2 bases, the J end lost 4 bases, and 2 bases lay between the germline ends.

This chain links TRBV7-9 with TRBJ2-5; D is unclear. This TCR derives from a man in his forties or fifties with nasopharyngeal carcinoma. Here the sequenced sample was CD8+ T cells from blood, taken at roughly day 61 from a patient whose treatment included autologous EBV-specific T cells and nivolumab. The CDR3 region has the DNA TGTGCCAGCAGCTTATTAGAGACCCAGTACTTC. This gives the protein CASSLLETQYF. The complete variable domain, with remaining parts taken from reference TRBV7-9 and TRBJ2-5, reads DTGVSQNPRHKITKRGQNVTFRCDPISEHNRLYWYRQTLGQGPEFLTYFQNEAQLEKSRLLSDRFSAERPKGSFSTLEIQRTEQGDSAMYLCASSLLETQYFGPGTRLLVL.